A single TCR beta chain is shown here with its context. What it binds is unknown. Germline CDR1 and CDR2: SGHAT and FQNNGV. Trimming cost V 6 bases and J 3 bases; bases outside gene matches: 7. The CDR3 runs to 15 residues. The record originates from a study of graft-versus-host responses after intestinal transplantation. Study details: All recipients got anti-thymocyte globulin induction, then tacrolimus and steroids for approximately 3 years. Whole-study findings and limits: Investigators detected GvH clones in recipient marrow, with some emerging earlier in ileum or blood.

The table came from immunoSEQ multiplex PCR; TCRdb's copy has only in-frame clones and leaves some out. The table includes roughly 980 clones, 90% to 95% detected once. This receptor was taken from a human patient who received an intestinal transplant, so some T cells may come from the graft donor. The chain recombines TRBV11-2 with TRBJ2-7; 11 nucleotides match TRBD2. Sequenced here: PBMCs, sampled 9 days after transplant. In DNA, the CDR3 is TGTGCCAGCAGTTCGGGACTAGCGGACCTCTACGAGCAGTACTTC. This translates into CASSSGLADLYEQYF.